Presented here are 32 T cell receptor beta chains from one specimen sequenced in a study of shared clonotypes between healthy human individuals. Sequenced by immunoSEQ multiplex PCR; TCRdb stores in-frame clones only, minus some. This table holds more than 400,000 clones, about 72% found once. Input material: PBMCs. The receptors shown here come from a woman aged 40 to 55 in good health. Some clones in this sample may be carry-over from other donors' samples.

This clone has a handful of counts. This chain uses TRBV6-1 with TRBJ1-5; the match to TRBD1 covers 7 bases. The CDR3 has 15 residues. Per the germline V gene, CDR1 is MNHNS and CDR2 is SASEGT. The ends lost 4 bases at V and 3 bases at J; junction bases unmatched: 6. The CDR3 sequence: CASSVFGTDNQPQHF. CDR3 DNA: TGTGCCAGCAGTGTGTTCGGGACAGACAATCAGCCCCAGCATTTT.

This clone was picked up a small number of times. This chain connects TRBV14 to TRBJ1-3, with 8 bases aligning to TRBD1. CDR1 is SGHDN, CDR2 FVKESK, per germline. The CDR3 runs 16 residues. The V and J ends lost 6 bases and 4 bases, in that order; junction bases with no gene match: 11. The CDR3 spells CASRPQGASSGNTIYF. In DNA, the CDR3 is TGTGCCAGCAGACCTCAGGGGGCTTCGTCCGGAAACACCATATATTTT.

This clone was recorded only once. The likely explanation is a read error, given a far larger clone one base away. CDR3 sequence reads: CTSSQGSPRTIQYF. The CDR3 bases are TGCACCAGCAGCCAAGGCTCCCCTCGGACCATTCAGTACTTC. The chain couples TRBV1 to TRBJ2-4. TRBV1 counts as a pseudogene. The CDR3 runs to 14 residues.

The chain links TRBV4-3 to TRBJ2-5; 7 nucleotides match TRBD1. The DNA matches TRBJ2-7 better at its end, which makes the J call doubtful. Germline CDR1 LGHNA, CDR2 YSLEER. The CDR3 runs 16 residues. CDR3 in amino acids: CASSQGLREGGNEQYF. The DNA for the CDR3 is TGCGCCAGCAGCCAGGGCCTTCGGGAAGGGGGCAACGAGCAGTACTTC.

The chain employs TRBV5-1 and TRBJ2-1, with 12 bases identical to TRBD2. The trim removed 7 bases at V and 8 bases at J, leaving 7 bases unmatched. CDR1 and CDR2 from the germline V gene are SGHRS and YFSETQ. The CDR3 sequence is 14 residues long. In DNA, the CDR3 is TGCGCCAGCGCCCAGACTAGCGGGAGCTATGAGCAGTTCTTC. Its translation: CASAQTSGSYEQFF.

The genes are TRBV27 and TRBJ2-3; D is unresolved. Germline V gene data show CDR1 as MNHEY and CDR2 as SMNVEV (reference sequence). V lost 0 bases and J 2 bases, leaving 9 bases between the germline ends. The CDR3 is made up of 15 amino acids. CDR3 DNA sequence: TGTGCCAGCAGTTTATCCAGCAGAACCACAGATACGCAGTATTTT. Translating gives CASSLSSRTTDTQYF.

The rearrangement links TRBV6-4 to TRBJ2-7; 9 positions agree with TRBD1. V lost 6 bases to trimming and J lost 3 bases; unmatched junction nucleotides: 9. CDR1 and CDR2 (germline): MRHNA, SNTAGT. The CDR3 covers 15 residues. The CDR3 protein is CASRPGTGHRYEQYF. CDR3 bases: TGTGCCAGCAGACCCGGGACAGGGCATCGCTACGAGCAGTACTTC.

This chain joins TRBV29-1 and TRBJ1-2, with 9 nucleotides matching TRBD1. The junction had 2 bases not matched to a gene; V was cut back by 5 bases and J by 7 bases. Germline CDR1 reads SQVTM; CDR2 reads ANQGSEA. The CDR3 is 11 residues long. The CDR3: CSVRTGVGYTF. CDR3 bases: TGCAGCGTTCGGACAGGGGTTGGCTACACCTTC.

This clone was seen ten or more times. J is TRBJ2-6 and V is TRBV29-1; no firm D call. Per the germline V gene, CDR1 is SQVTM and CDR2 is ANQGSEA. The V end was cut by 3 bases, the J end by 4 bases, with 7 bases between. The CDR3 runs 13 residues. CDR3 residues: CSVDWAGANVLTF. The CDR3 DNA reads TGCAGCGTTGACTGGGCCGGGGCCAACGTCCTGACTTTC.

A single count supports this clone. The chain is built from TRBV27 and TRBJ1-3; D might be TRBD1 (6 bases). Per germline, CDR1 MNHEY and CDR2 SMNVEV (reference sequence). This CDR3 contains 14 residues. Trimming shortened V by 3 bases and J by 4 bases, and 10 bases separated the two germline ends. CDR3 DNA sequence: TGTGCCAGCAGTTTTCAGGGGCGAGGAAACACCATATATTTT. Translating it yields CASSFQGRGNTIYF.

V is TRBV5-1 and J is TRBJ2-3; TRBD2 aligns across 13 bases. In germline, CDR1 is SGHRS, CDR2 YFSETQ. The V gene end was trimmed by 4 bases and the J gene end by 3 bases; junction bases not matched to a gene: 8. The CDR3 consists of 17 residues. CDR3 residues: CASSVGTSGILTDTQYF. The DNA for the CDR3 is TGCGCCAGCAGCGTCGGGACTAGCGGGATATTGACAGATACGCAGTATTTT.

The chain uses TRBV5-1 and TRBJ2-1; D possibly corresponds to TRBD2 (6 bases). Germline V gene lookup returns CDR1 SGHRS and CDR2 YFSETQ. V was pared by 4 bases and J by 4 bases, with 18 bases between. The CDR3 totals 16 residues. The CDR3 sequence: CASSRFSGTNYNEQFF. The CDR3 bases are TGCGCCAGCAGCAGGTTTAGCGGAACAAATTACAATGAGCAGTTCTTC.

As to this clone: An end of the junction does not agree with germline; a read error may underlie this. This chain connects TRBV18 to TRBJ1-2; a possible D gene is TRBD1 (5 bases). Germline-derived CDR1 and CDR2 are KGHSH and LQKENI. CDR3 length: 16 residues. CDR3 in amino acids: CASSRSVVAEGYGYTF. CDR3 nucleotide sequence: TGTGCCAGCTCACGATCCGTCGTTGCGGAGGGGTATGGCTATACCTTC.

This clone was detected only once. It may be a read error: a sequence one base away is much more abundant. For the CDR3, the DNA is TGTGCCAGCAGTCTCAGGGGGTCCTACAATGAGCAGTTCTTC. Translated: CASSLRGSYNEQFF. The chain is built from TRBV6-1 and TRBJ2-1; 7 bases agree with TRBD1. CDR3 length: 14 amino acids. With 5 bases clipped from V and 1 base from J, the junction kept 2 bases outside the gene matches. The V gene's germline CDR1 is MNHNS and CDR2 SASEGT.

The V and J genes are TRBV7-2 and TRBJ2-5; TRBD2 agrees at 9 bases. Trimming at V came to 3 bases and at J to 6 bases, leaving 8 bases not matched to a gene. The CDR3 has 15 amino acids. Germline V gives CDR1 SGHTA, CDR2 FQGNSA. This chain's CDR3 is CASSFTGTSRQTQYF. The CDR3 DNA sequence: TGTGCCAGCAGCTTCACCGGGACTAGCCGACAGACCCAGTACTTC.

About this clone itself: A read error may be the cause here, since a much bigger clone is one base away. The V and J genes are TRBV29-1 and TRBJ1-4, with 8 bases matching TRBD1. The germline V gene has CDR1 SQVTM and CDR2 ANQGSEA. The CDR3 is 16 amino acids. The junction had 15 bases not matched to a gene; V was cut back by 4 bases and J by 8 bases. CDR3 loop: CSVGPYRTGCLEKLFF. The CDR3 DNA is TGCAGCGTTGGCCCCTACCGGACAGGGTGCCTGGAAAAACTGTTTTTT. Based on the CDR3 plus reference TRBV29-1 and TRBJ1-4, the full variable domain is SAVISQKPSRDICQRGTSLTIQCQVDSQVTMMFWYRQQPGQSLTLIATANQGSEATYESGFVIDKFPISRPNLTFSTLTVSNMSPEDSSIYLCSVGPYRTGCLEKLFFGSGTQLSVL.

A few counts support this clone. The chain uses TRBV7-2 and TRBJ2-1; possibly TRBD1 for D (6 bases). Trimming pared 4 bases from V and 2 bases from J, leaving 15 bases between. The CDR3 contains 16 residues. Germline CDR1 SGHTA, CDR2 FQGNSA. CDR3 sequence: CASSSRRGRAYNEQFF. CDR3 coding DNA: TGTGCCAGCAGCTCCCGCAGGGGAAGGGCCTACAATGAGCAGTTCTTC.

This clone occurred once. The rearrangement uses TRBV30 and TRBJ2-3; 7 bases match TRBD1. There are 15 residues in the CDR3. J was trimmed by 0 bases and V by 1 base; bases with no gene match: 4. Germline CDR1 is GTSNPN and CDR2 is SVGIG (reference sequence). CDR3 nucleotides: TGTGCCTGGAGTGGGACAGGACCAAGCACAGATACGCAGTATTTT. This gives the protein CAWSGTGPSTDTQYF.

The chain recombines TRBV7-9 with TRBJ2-7; 13 bases are a match to TRBD2. Looked up from germline, CDR1 is SEHNR and CDR2 is FQNEAQ (reference sequence). The CDR3 is 16 residues long. The V and J ends lost 4 bases and 1 base, in that order; junction bases with no gene match: 4. The CDR3 DNA sequence: TGTGCCAGCAGCTCGGGACTAGCGGGGCCGTCCTACGAGCAGTACTTC. Encoded protein: CASSSGLAGPSYEQYF.

This chain joins TRBV7-9 and TRBJ2-6, with D tentatively TRBD1 (6 bases). Trimming stripped 7 bases from V and 1 base from J, with 20 bases between. There are 18 residues in the CDR3. Per germline, CDR1 SEHNR and CDR2 FQNEAQ (reference sequence). CDR3 protein: CASKNLGQFLSGANVLTF. The CDR3 region has the DNA TGTGCCAGCAAAAACCTTGGACAGTTTTTATCTGGGGCCAACGTCCTGACTTTC.

The chain carries TRBV6-1 and TRBJ1-1; D uncertain. Per germline, CDR1 MNHNS and CDR2 SASEGT. Trimming took off 1 base at V and 3 bases at J, with 12 bases between the two ends. The CDR3 runs 15 residues. CDR3 amino acids: CASSEGQLGDTEAFF. CDR3 DNA sequence: TGTGCCAGCAGTGAAGGGCAGCTTGGGGACACTGAAGCTTTCTTT.

This rearrangement joins TRBV2 to TRBJ2-2; D is unclear. The CDR3 length is 15 residues. Germline V gene data show CDR1 as SNHLY and CDR2 as FYNNEI. The V end was cut by 0 bases, the J end by 6 bases, with 11 bases between. CDR3 in amino acids: CASSEAWQSAGELFF. CDR3 DNA: TGTGCCAGCAGTGAAGCATGGCAGTCAGCCGGGGAGCTGTTTTTT. Full variable domain (rest looked up from reference TRBV2 and TRBJ2-2): EPEVTQTPSHQVTQMGQEVILRCVPISNHLYFYWYRQILGQKVEFLVSFYNNEISEKSEIFDDQFSVERPDGSNFTLKIRSTKLEDSAMYFCASSEAWQSAGELFFGEGSRLTVL.

This clone was observed a single time. The rearrangement joins TRBV6-1 to TRBJ2-5; 10 bases align to TRBD1. The junction had 2 bases not matched to a gene; V was cut back by 6 bases and J by 4 bases. There are 13 residues in the CDR3. Germline lookup yields CDR1 MNHNS and CDR2 SASEGT. CDR3 loop: CASRDRGRETQYF. CDR3 in DNA: TGTGCCAGCAGGGACAGGGGGAGAGAGACCCAGTACTTC.

This clone was counted many times. The rearrangement joins TRBV7-8 to TRBJ2-5, with D unresolved. The J call is doubtful: the DNA matches TRBJ2-7 better. The CDR3 consists of 12 residues. In germline, CDR1 is SGHVS, CDR2 FQNEAQ. The CDR3 sequence: CASSPHGDEQYF. For the CDR3, the DNA is TGTGCCAGCAGCCCCCATGGGGACGAGCAGTACTTC.

This chain links TRBV7-2 with TRBJ2-3; 14 nucleotides agree with TRBD2. Trimming cost V 7 bases and J 6 bases; bases outside gene matches: 12. This CDR3 spans 17 amino acids. Germline CDR1 is SGHTA and CDR2 is FQGNSA. The chain's CDR3 is CASISGTSGRTTDTQYF. The CDR3 DNA reads as TGTGCCAGCATCTCCGGGACTAGCGGGAGAACGACGGATACGCAGTATTTT. The complete variable domain, with remaining parts taken from reference TRBV7-2 and TRBJ2-3, reads GAGVSQSPSNKVTEKGKDVELRCDPISGHTALYWYRQSLGQGLEFLIYFQGNSAPDKSGLPSDRFSAERTGGSVSTLTIQRTQQEDSAVYLCASISGTSGRTTDTQYFGPGTRLTVL.

This clone appeared a single time. The chain combines TRBV29-1 with TRBJ2-1; TRBD2 agrees at 12 bases. The germline V gene has CDR1 SQVTM and CDR2 ANQGSEA. The CDR3 consists of 14 residues. Losses at the gene ends were 5 bases for V and 5 bases for J; bases not matched to a gene: 4. This chain's CDR3 is CSVLGLAGNNEQFF. The CDR3 DNA follows: TGCAGCGTTCTCGGACTAGCGGGGAACAATGAGCAGTTCTTC.

CDR3 loop: CASSEMGQINEQFF. DNA of the CDR3: TGCGCCAGCAGTGAGATGGGACAAATCAATGAGCAGTTCTTC. This chain links TRBV10-1 with TRBJ2-1, with D maybe TRBD1 (6 bases). V was pared by 2 bases and J by 6 bases, with 11 bases between. Germline V gene sequence: CDR1 WNHNN, CDR2 SYGVQD (reference sequence). The length of the CDR3 is 14 residues.

This clone has just one count. This rearrangement joins TRBV7-2 to TRBJ2-7; D may match TRBD1 or TRBD2 (6 bases each). This CDR3 has 15 amino acids. The V end was cut by 1 base, the J end by 0 bases, with 10 bases between. Germline V gives CDR1 SGHTA, CDR2 FQGNSA. The CDR3 region has the DNA TGTGCCAGCAGCTTAGGGGGGGCTCCCTCCTACGAGCAGTACTTC. Its protein product is CASSLGGAPSYEQYF.

The J gene is TRBJ2-3, the V gene TRBV13; 7 bases match TRBD2. This CDR3 is 16 amino acids long. Unmatched junction bases numbered 12, after V lost 5 bases and J lost 4 bases. Germline assignment: CDR1 PRHDT and CDR2 FYEKMQ (reference sequence). The chain's CDR3 is CASSHWWEGSADTQYF. In DNA, the CDR3 is TGTGCCAGCAGCCATTGGTGGGAGGGAAGCGCAGATACGCAGTATTTT. Filled out from reference TRBV13 and TRBJ2-3, the complete variable domain reads AAGVIQSPRHLIKEKRETATLKCYPIPRHDTVYWYQQGPGQDPQFLISFYEKMQSDKGSIPDRFSAQQFSDYHSELNMSSLELGDSALYFCASSHWWEGSADTQYFGPGTRLTVL.

The chain is built from TRBV6-5 and TRBJ2-1; tentatively, D is TRBD2 (7 bases). Looked up from germline, CDR1 is MNHEY and CDR2 is SVGAGI. Trimming took off 5 bases at V and 2 bases at J, with 10 bases between the two ends. CDR3 length equals 14 residues. DNA of the CDR3: TGTGCCAGCAGTCAAGGGGGGGCCTACAATGAGCAGTTCTTC. It translates to CASSQGGAYNEQFF.

This chain joins TRBV11-2 and TRBJ2-1, with 12 positions matching TRBD2. The CDR3 has 15 amino acids. With 5 bases clipped from V and 8 bases from J, the junction kept 7 bases outside the gene matches. CDR1 and CDR2 (germline): SGHAT, FQNNGV. The CDR3 DNA reads TGTGCCAGCAGCGCTGGACTAGCGGGATTGTATGAGCAGTTCTTC. Translating it yields CASSAGLAGLYEQFF.

The J gene is TRBJ2-1, the V gene TRBV6-4; 11 nucleotides line up with TRBD2. Germline V CDR1 and CDR2: MRHNA, SNTAGT. The ends lost 0 bases at V and 9 bases at J; junction bases unmatched: 7. The CDR3 spans 16 residues. Here the CDR3 reads CASSDSIAGGPSEQFF. The CDR3, as DNA: TGTGCCAGCAGTGACTCGATAGCGGGAGGGCCGAGTGAGCAGTTCTTC.